The clone carrying this TCR beta chain was counted a single time. The source of the sample is a study of cytomegalovirus exposure and HLA in healthy donors. 60 Vbeta and 13 Jbeta primers were used in PCR. Sequenced by immunoSEQ multiplex PCR; TCRdb stores in-frame clones only, minus some. Of just over 200,000 clones listed, approximately 85% are singletons. This TCR derives from a woman in her forties in good health and CMV-seronegative. Sequencing was performed on PBMCs.

The DNA of the CDR3 is TGTGCCAGCAGTGTTAACCCTGGGCGCGGGAGCGCAGATACGCAGTATTTT. Translated: CASSVNPGRGSADTQYF. The rearrangement links TRBV25-1 to TRBJ2-3, with 7 bases matching TRBD2. The CDR3 is 17 residues long. The V and J ends lost 4 bases and 4 bases, in that order; junction bases with no gene match: 14. Germline V gene lookup returns CDR1 MGHDK and CDR2 SYGVNS.